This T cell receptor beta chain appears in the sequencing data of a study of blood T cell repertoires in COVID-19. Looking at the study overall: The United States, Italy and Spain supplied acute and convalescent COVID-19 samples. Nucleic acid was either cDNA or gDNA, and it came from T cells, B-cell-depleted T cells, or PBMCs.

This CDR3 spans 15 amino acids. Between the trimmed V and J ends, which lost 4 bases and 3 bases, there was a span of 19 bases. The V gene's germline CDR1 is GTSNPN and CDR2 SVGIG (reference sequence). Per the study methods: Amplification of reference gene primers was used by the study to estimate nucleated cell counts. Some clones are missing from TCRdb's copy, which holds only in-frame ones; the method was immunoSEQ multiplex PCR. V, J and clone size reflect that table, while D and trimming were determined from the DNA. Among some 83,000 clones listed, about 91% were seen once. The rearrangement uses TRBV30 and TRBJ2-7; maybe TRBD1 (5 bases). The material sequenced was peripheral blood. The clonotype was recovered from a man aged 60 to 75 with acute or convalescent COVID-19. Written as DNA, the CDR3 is TGTGCCTGGACCCCGCCATTGCAGGGAATCTACGAGCAGTACTTC. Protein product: CAWTPPLQGIYEQYF. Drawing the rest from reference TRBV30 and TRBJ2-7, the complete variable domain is SQTIHQWPATLVQPVGSPLSLECTVEGTSNPNLYWYRQAAGRGLQLLFYSVGIGQISSEVPQNLSASRPQDRQFILSSKKLLLSDSGFYLCAWTPPLQGIYEQYFGPGTRLTVT.